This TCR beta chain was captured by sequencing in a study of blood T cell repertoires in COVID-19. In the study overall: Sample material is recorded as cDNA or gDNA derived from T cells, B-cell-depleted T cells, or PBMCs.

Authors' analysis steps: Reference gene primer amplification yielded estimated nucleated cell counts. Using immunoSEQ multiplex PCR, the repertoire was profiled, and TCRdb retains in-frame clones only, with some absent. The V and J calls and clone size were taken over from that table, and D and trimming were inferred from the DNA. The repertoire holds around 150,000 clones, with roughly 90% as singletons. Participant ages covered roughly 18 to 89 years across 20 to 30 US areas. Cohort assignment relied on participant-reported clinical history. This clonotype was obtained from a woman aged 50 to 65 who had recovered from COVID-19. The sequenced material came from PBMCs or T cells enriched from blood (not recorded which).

CDR3 DNA: TGTGCCACCAGCAGACCCGCGGGGTGGGACACCGGGGAGCTGTTTTTT. This sequence encodes CATSRPAGWDTGELFF. The chain couples TRBV15 to TRBJ2-2; D perhaps matches TRBD2 (6 bases). The CDR3 contains 16 residues. Per germline, CDR1 LNHNV and CDR2 YYDKDF (reference sequence). The germline V and J ends were trimmed by 2 bases and 3 bases, with 13 bases remaining between them. Filled out from reference TRBV15 and TRBJ2-2, the complete variable domain reads DAMVIQNPRYQVTQFGKPVTLSCSQTLNHNVMYWYQQKSSQAPKLLFHYYDKDFNNEADTPDNFQSRRPNTSFCFLDIRSPGLGDTAMYLCATSRPAGWDTGELFFGEGSRLTVL.